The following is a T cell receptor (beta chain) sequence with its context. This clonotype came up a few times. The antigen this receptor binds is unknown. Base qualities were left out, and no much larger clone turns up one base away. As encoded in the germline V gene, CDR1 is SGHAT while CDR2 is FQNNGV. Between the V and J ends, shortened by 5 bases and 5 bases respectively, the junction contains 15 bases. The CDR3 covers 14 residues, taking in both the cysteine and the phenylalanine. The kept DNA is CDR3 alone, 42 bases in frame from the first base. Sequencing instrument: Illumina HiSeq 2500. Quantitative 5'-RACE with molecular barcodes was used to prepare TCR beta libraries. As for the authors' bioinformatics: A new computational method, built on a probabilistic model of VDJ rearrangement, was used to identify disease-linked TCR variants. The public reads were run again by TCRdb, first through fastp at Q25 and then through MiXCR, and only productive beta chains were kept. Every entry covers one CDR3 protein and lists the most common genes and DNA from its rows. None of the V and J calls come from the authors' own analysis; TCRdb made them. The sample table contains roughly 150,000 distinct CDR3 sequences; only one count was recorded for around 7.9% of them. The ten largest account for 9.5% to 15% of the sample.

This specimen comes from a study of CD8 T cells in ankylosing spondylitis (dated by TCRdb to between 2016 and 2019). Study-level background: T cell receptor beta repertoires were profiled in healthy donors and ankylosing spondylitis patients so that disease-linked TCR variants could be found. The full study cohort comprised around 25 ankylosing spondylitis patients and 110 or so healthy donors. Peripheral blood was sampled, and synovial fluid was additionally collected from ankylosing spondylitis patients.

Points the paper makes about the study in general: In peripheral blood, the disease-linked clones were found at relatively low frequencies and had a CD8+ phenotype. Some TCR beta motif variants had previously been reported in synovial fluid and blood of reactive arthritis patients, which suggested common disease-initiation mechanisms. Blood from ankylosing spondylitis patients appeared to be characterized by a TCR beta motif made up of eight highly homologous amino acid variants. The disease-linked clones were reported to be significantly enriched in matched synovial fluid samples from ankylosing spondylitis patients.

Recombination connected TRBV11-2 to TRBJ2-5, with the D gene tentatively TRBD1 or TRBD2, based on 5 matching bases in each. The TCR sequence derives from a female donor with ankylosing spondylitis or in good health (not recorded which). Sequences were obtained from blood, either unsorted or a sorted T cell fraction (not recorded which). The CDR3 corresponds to CASSVGVGGETQYF. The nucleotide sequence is TGTGCCAGCAGCGTAGGGGTAGGAGGCGAGACCCAGTACTTC.